The present entry profiles one T cell receptor beta chain with its context. Its antigen specificity is not known. The sample holds no much larger clone one base away, and base qualities are not on file. The record originates from a study of blood T cell repertoires in COVID-19 (dated by TCRdb to 2018 to 2020). As for the study more broadly: The collaborator samples originated in the United States, Italy and Spain and spanned the acute and convalescent phases of COVID-19. The prospective study material was composed of cDNA or gDNA derived from T cells, B-cell-depleted T cells, or PBMCs. The dataset comprised deeply sampled blood TCRbeta repertoires from subjects exposed to, actively infected with, or recovered from COVID-19. The repertoires were made available in a free public database intended to serve as a resource for research on the immune response to SARS-CoV-2. Samples were obtained from the ongoing ImmuneRACE study (first 160 participants) and from over 1,000 subjects provided by 6 global collaborators. Sample metadata almost always included a de-identified subject ID, COVID-19 status, age in years and sex. Where HLA class I and class II types were available, the types were taken from metadata supplied by the sample provider, not from assay-based typing.

Overall study outcomes, separate from this receptor: How much clinical and demographic metadata was included differed by source and by participant, and the metadata was provided uncurated.

The immunoSEQ Assay, a bias-controlled multiplex PCR, was used to amplify TCRbeta CDR3 regions from genomic DNA. The source study handled its data this way. The number of nucleated cells in each sample was estimated by amplification of reference gene primers within the assay. To quantify the absolute abundance of each unique TCRbeta CDR3 rearrangement, sequence reads were collapsed and filtered. Productive Simpson clonality was computed per sample as the square root of Simpson's diversity index over productive rearrangements. TCRdb's version of the immuneACCESS table is confined to in-frame rearrangements and falls short of the full clone set. An unresolved V gene accounts for under half of the shortfall where checked; the remainder is of unknown origin. That table furnishes V, J and clone size, whereas the DNA furnished D and trimming. This sample comprises tens of thousands of clones, roughly 87% of them detected only once. The ten largest clones represent roughly 3.7% of the sample.

Spanning cysteine to phenylalanine, the CDR3 consists of 14 amino acids. Only the CDR3 DNA is retained, 42 bases long and in frame from the first base. In the germline V gene (reference sequence), CDR1 corresponds to GTSNPN and CDR2 to SVGIG. The germline V end is reduced by 8 bases and the J end by 0 bases; junction bases left unmatched: 7. At one collaborating source in Seattle, patients were enrolled during active infection and were followed longitudinally through the course of disease. Whole blood was collected in K2EDTA tubes by collaborating institutions according to the institutions' own protocols. For TCRbeta analysis, collaborators shipped samples as frozen whole blood, isolated PBMCs, or DNA extracted from either of those sample types.

Sequenced: peripheral blood. This clonotype was sampled from a man in his forties with COVID-19, enrolled during active disease. The chain was built from TRBV30 and TRBJ2-1; TRBD2 agrees with 7 junctional bases. The nucleotide sequence is TGTGCCCTAACTTGGACTAGCTCCTACAATGAGCAGTTCTTC. This codes for CALTWTSSYNEQFF.